This T cell receptor beta chain stems from a study of Graves' ophthalmopathy and Graves' hyperthyroidism. Of note for this clonotype: The antigen remains undetermined.

Amplification of TCR beta CDR3 regions used RNA transcripts. The library came from an HTBI-primed first-round RT-PCR and a second-round multiplex PCR. TCRdb used MiXCR to reprocess the multiplex PCR reads, holding one entry per CDR3 protein. This table has 600,000 to 700,000 distinct CDR3 sequences, just over 40% appearing once. Regarding the study as a whole: A majority of expanded thyroid clonotypes exceeding 0.001 frequency were likewise present in blood. Ophthalmopathy progression predictions by the model showed approximately 79% specificity and about 70% sensitivity. A model built from 13 signatures distinguished ophthalmopathy from stable hyperthyroidism with 85% to 90% sensitivity and approximately 80% specificity.

Orbital computed tomography, together with clinical symptoms, serum thyroxine, TRAb and thyroid ultrasound, was used for diagnosis. The CDR3 is made up of 14 amino acids. Looked up from germline, CDR1 is WSHSY and CDR2 is SAAADI. The V segment lost 5 bases and the J segment 7 bases; nucleotides outside the gene matches: 4. The sequenced material came from peripheral blood. This chain connects TRBV10-2 to TRBJ1-6; TRBD1 aligns across 8 bases. The TCR sequence derives from an adult man with Graves' ophthalmopathy. This CDR3 is CASSSQGENSPLHF. In DNA form, the CDR3 reads TGCGCCAGCAGTTCACAGGGGGAGAATTCACCCCTCCACTTT.